Listed below are T cell receptor beta chains from one sample, sequenced in a study of shared T cell receptors in the human thymus. The table came from immunoSEQ multiplex PCR; TCRdb's copy has only in-frame clones and leaves some out. The table records some 640,000 clones, roughly 86% of them present only once. These data also featured in a second study, about human thymus T cells.

Source material: thymocytes. The receptor source for this set is a boy in the first two years of life with a congenital heart defect. CDR3s include the opening cysteine and the closing phenylalanine or tryptophan. The D gene is left open where the match is weak. A clone size is listed for some rows: how often the clone was seen (once, few, many), or a class if it is expanded.

TRBV4-1,TRBJ1-6,.,.,TGCGCCAGCAGCCAATGGGGGCTGAGTTCACCCCTCCACTTT,CASSQWGLSSPLHF
TRBV7-8,TRBJ2-4,.,.,TGTGCCAGCAGCTTAGGTCCCAGGGGATGGATTGGGAACATTCAGTACTTC,CASSLGPRGWIGNIQYF
TRBV14,TRBJ2-1,.,.,TGTGCCAGCAGCCAAGATCGGACTAACGGTGAGCAGTTCTTC,CASSQDRTNGEQFF
TRBV28,TRBJ2-5,.,.,TGTGCCAGCAGTCCCCTCGAGCGGCAAGAGACCCAGTACTTC,CASSPLERQETQYF
TRBV6-6,TRBJ2-5,TRBD2,.,TGTGCCAGCAGTTATGGGAGGGGCGCCGACCAAGAGACCCAGTACTTC,CASSYGRGADQETQYF
TRBV6-1,TRBJ2-1,.,.,TGTGCCAGCGTAAGGGGAAATTACAATGAGCAGTTCTTC,CASVRGNYNEQFF
TRBV6-5,TRBJ1-2,.,.,TGTGCCAGCAGGCCCGCGGGGAAGGGGCTTGGAGGCTACACCTTC,CASRPAGKGLGGYTF
TRBV4-1,TRBJ1-5,.,.,TGCGCCAGCAGCCAAGAGGGGGCGGGCAATCAGCCCCAGCATTTT,CASSQEGAGNQPQHF
TRBV28,TRBJ1-4,TRBD1,.,TGTGCCAGCAGTTCCCGACAGGGGGCGGGGACTGAAAAACTGTTTTTT,CASSSRQGAGTEKLFF
TRBV19,TRBJ2-7,TRBD1,.,TGTGCCAGTAACCAGCCGGGACAGGGGGTTAGCGAGCAGTACTTC,CASNQPGQGVSEQYF
TRBV5-1,TRBJ2-7,.,.,TGCGCCAGCAGCTTGGACCCTTTTGGAGGGCGATGGGAGCAGTACTTC,CASSLDPFGGRWEQYF
TRBV19,TRBJ2-1,TRBD1,.,TGTGCCAGTAGTGCTCGTCCAAGGGACAGCCTAACCTACAATGAGCAGTTCTTC,CASSARPRDSLTYNEQFF
TRBV28,TRBJ1-5,.,.,TGTGCCAGCAGCCTGGACAGCTTAGTACTGAGCAATCAGCCCCAGCATTTT,CASSLDSLVLSNQPQHF
TRBV2,TRBJ2-2,TRBD2,once,TGTGCGGCGGGGAGGGAAAGCGGGGAGCTGTTTTTT,CAAGRESGELFF
TRBV7-6,TRBJ2-3,.,.,TGTGCCAGCAGCTTAGGGCAGGGTGGGACAGATACGCAGTATTTT,CASSLGQGGTDTQYF
TRBV7-9,TRBJ2-3,.,once,TGTGCCAGCAACAAAAAAGGGGGGCGGGAGATCACAGATACGCAGTATTTT,CASNKKGGREITDTQYF
TRBV5-6,TRBJ1-5,.,.,TGTGCCAGCAGCTTGGGGGCTACAGGGAATCAGCCCCAGCATTTT,CASSLGATGNQPQHF
TRBV5-1,TRBJ2-1,.,.,TGCGCCAGCAGCTTGACGCTAGAGTTTCAAGAGCAGTTCTTC,CASSLTLEFQEQFF
TRBV4-3,TRBJ1-6,TRBD1,few,TGCGCCAGCAACCAACGGACAGGGGTAAATGATTCACCCCTCCACTTT,CASNQRTGVNDSPLHF
TRBV18,TRBJ1-2,.,.,TGTGCCGGCCGAGCCGGGGGAACGTGGGCCAACTATGGCTACACCTTC,CAGRAGGTWANYGYTF
TRBV4-1,TRBJ1-1,.,.,TGCGCCAGCGTAGGAGTGGGGGGGTACTGGAAGAAGGACACTGAAGCTTTCTTT,CASVGVGGYWKKDTEAFF
TRBV19,TRBJ2-3,.,.,TGTGCCAGTAGTATCTTGGAGTTTGCAGATACGCAGTATTTT,CASSILEFADTQYF
TRBV13,TRBJ2-7,.,.,TGTGCCAGCAGCTTGGGCCTCTACGAGCAGTACTTC,CASSLGLYEQYF
TRBV6-1,TRBJ2-1,.,.,TGTGCCAGCAGTGAAGGTACGGTCTCCTACAATGAGCAGTTCTTC,CASSEGTVSYNEQFF
TRBV14,TRBJ2-3,.,.,TGTGCCAGCAGCCCGAGATCTACTAGCACAGATACGCAGTATTTT,CASSPRSTSTDTQYF
TRBV28,TRBJ1-1,.,.,TGTGCCAGCAGTTTTCGCCTCGGGACAGAAGCTTTCTTT,CASSFRLGTEAFF
TRBV7-9,TRBJ1-6,.,.,TGTGCCAGCAGCTTGGAGACAGACCTTCGCTCACCCCTCCACTTT,CASSLETDLRSPLHF
TRBV5-8,TRBJ1-5,.,.,TGTGCCAGCAGCCTCCGGGACGGAGGGAGCAATCAGCCCCAGCATTTT,CASSLRDGGSNQPQHF
TRBV5-1,TRBJ2-4,TRBD1,.,TGCGCCAGCAGCTTGTTGGTGACAGGGGGAGAGGCCAAAAACATTCAGTACTTC,CASSLLVTGGEAKNIQYF
TRBV11-2,TRBJ1-4,.,once,TGTGCCAGCAGCCTACGGTACAGGGATGATGAAAAACTGTTTTTT,CASSLRYRDDEKLFF
TRBV7-2,TRBJ2-7,TRBD1,.,TGTGCCAGCAGCTTCGGTTTTCAGGGGGCCTACGAGCAGTACTTC,CASSFGFQGAYEQYF
TRBV18,TRBJ2-7,TRBD2,.,TGTGCCAGCTCACCTGACGGCGGGGGGGGCACCTACGAGCAGTACTTC,CASSPDGGGGTYEQYF
TRBV11-3,TRBJ2-1,TRBD2,.,TGTGCCAGCAGCCCGGCGGGGGGGACCTACAATGAGCAGTTCTTC,CASSPAGGTYNEQFF
TRBV27,TRBJ2-4,.,.,TGTGCCAGCAGTTTATCCCCAGGGGGGCTAGCCAAAAACATTCAGTACTTC,CASSLSPGGLAKNIQYF
TRBV7-6,TRBJ2-1,.,.,TGTGCCAGCAGCCCTGAGACTTTCTACAATGAGCAGTTCTTC,CASSPETFYNEQFF
TRBV28,TRBJ2-1,.,.,TGTGCCAGCAGTTTTATACTAGCTAACAATGAGCAGTTCTTC,CASSFILANNEQFF
TRBV9,TRBJ2-1,.,.,TGTGCCAGCAGTGACCCGGAGTGGGGCGAGGCTGACAATGAGCAGTTCTTC,CASSDPEWGEADNEQFF
TRBV14,TRBJ2-2,TRBD2,.,TGTGCCAGCAGCCAAGAGAGGACTAGCGATTACACCGGGGAGCTGTTTTTT,CASSQERTSDYTGELFF
TRBV4-1,TRBJ2-7,.,.,TGCGCCAGCAGCCAAGAAACGGGAGCCAGGAACTCCTACGAGCAGTACTTC,CASSQETGARNSYEQYF
TRBV28,TRBJ2-3,.,.,TGTGCCAGCAGTTGGAGCGATGGAAGGACAGATACGCAGTATTTT,CASSWSDGRTDTQYF
TRBV28,TRBJ2-1,TRBD2,.,TGTGCCAGCAAACGGACTAGAGTTAGGAGACACAATGAGCAGTTCTTC,CASKRTRVRRHNEQFF
TRBV30,TRBJ1-3,.,.,TGTGCCTGGAAGACAGCCGGAAACACCATATATTTT,CAWKTAGNTIYF
TRBV12-5,TRBJ2-6,TRBD2,.,TGTGCTAGTGGGGTTACAGGGACTAGCGGTTTTTATCATGGGGCCAACGTCCTGACTTTC,CASGVTGTSGFYHGANVLTF
TRBV28,TRBJ1-2,.,.,TGTGCCAGCAGCAGGGTACGGGGCGGGGGGATTGACTATGGCTACACCTTC,CASSRVRGGGIDYGYTF
TRBV7-9,TRBJ2-2,TRBD1,.,TGTGCCAGCAGCCCCACCGACAGGGAGAACACCGGGGAGCTGTTTTTT,CASSPTDRENTGELFF
TRBV7-9,TRBJ1-1,.,.,TGTGCCAGCAGCTTAGAAAGGGGTGAGGCTTTCTTT,CASSLERGEAFF